This TCR beta chain was identified during a study of Ad26.COV2.S vaccination and SARS-CoV-2 variants. Whole-study findings and limits: Comparable non-spike TCR breadth was observed in vaccine and placebo recipients.

V lost 0 bases to trimming and J lost 4 bases; unmatched junction nucleotides: 7. Germline V gene sequence: CDR1 SEHNR, CDR2 FQNEAQ (reference sequence). This CDR3 has 17 residues. Profiled with immunoSEQ multiplex PCR; TCRdb holds only in-frame clones, not every one. Among about 350,000 clones, roughly 81% were seen once, and the ten largest hold 3.3%. Treatment in this sample: approximately 18 received Ad26.COV2.S at low or high dose, single or two shots; about five received placebo; per-sample allocation not given. Vaccine and placebo recipients were sampled on day 63 after the first injection. This clone is a singleton in its sample. Antigen unknown.

The V and J genes are TRBV7-9 and TRBJ2-7; 12 nucleotides align to TRBD1. Source: peripheral blood, taken in a trial of Ad26.COV2.S vaccine versus placebo. The receptor was derived from a person between 18 and 65 years old who received the Ad26.COV2.S COVID-19 vaccine or a placebo. The CDR3, as DNA: TGTGCCAGCAGCTTAGCATGGGGGACAGGGGGCAGGTACGAGCAGTACTTC. Translation: CASSLAWGTGGRYEQYF.